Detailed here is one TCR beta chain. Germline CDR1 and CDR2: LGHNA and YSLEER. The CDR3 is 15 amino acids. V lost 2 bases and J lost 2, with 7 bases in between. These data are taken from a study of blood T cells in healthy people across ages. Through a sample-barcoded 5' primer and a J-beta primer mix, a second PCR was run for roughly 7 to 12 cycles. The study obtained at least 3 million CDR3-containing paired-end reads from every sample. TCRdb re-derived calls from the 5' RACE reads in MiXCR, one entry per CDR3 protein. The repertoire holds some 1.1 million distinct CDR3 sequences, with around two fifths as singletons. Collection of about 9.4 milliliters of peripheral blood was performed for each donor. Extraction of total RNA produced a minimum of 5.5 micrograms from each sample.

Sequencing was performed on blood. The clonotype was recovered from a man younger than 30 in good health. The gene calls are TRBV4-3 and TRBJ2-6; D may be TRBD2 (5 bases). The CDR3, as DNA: TGCGCCAGCAGCCAACGAGGGACTGGGGCCAACGTCCTGACTTTC. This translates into CASSQRGTGANVLTF.